These 30 T cell receptor beta chains were all obtained from the same sample, sequenced in a study of beta chain features in type 1 diabetes. Expressed TCRB transcripts got sequenced, as all isolated RNA was reverse transcribed. The method was immunoSEQ multiplex PCR; TCRdb's version includes in-frame clones alone and lacks a portion of them. The top ten hold about 0.097% of the sample, which has about 620,000 clones, 15% to 17% seen once. Sequencing was done on a sample of naive CD4+ T cells from blood. The origin of the receptors is a man aged 18-30 years in good health.

This clone appeared many times. The chain has TRBV21-1 and TRBJ1-4; the table names TRBD1, a call not compared with the DNA. TRBV21-1 is a pseudogene locus. This CDR3 is 15 amino acids long. The CDR3 nucleotides are TGTGCCAGCAGCAAGCGTCAGGCAACTAATGAAAAACTGTTTTTT. Protein: CASSKRQATNEKLFF.

The J gene is TRBJ2-5, the V gene TRBV11-1; D unclear. The germline gives CDR1 SGHAT, CDR2 FQDESV (reference sequence). V lost 1 base and J 4 bases, leaving 10 bases between the germline ends. The CDR3 extends over 14 amino acids. The CDR3 nucleotides are TGTGCCAGCAGCTTAGTCCGATGGGCAGAGACCCAGTACTTC. This encodes CASSLVRWAETQYF.

The chain recombines TRBV2 with TRBJ1-2; TRBD1 matches 7 bases. This CDR3 comprises 14 residues. The V and J ends lost 7 bases and 4 bases, in that order; junction bases with no gene match: 9. CDR1 is SNHLY and CDR2 is FYNNEI in the germline V gene. The CDR3 reads CASIQQGFGYGYTF. The CDR3 DNA reads as TGTGCCAGCATTCAACAGGGGTTTGGCTATGGCTACACCTTC.

This clone was detected a few times. V usage is TRBV7-8 and J usage is TRBJ2-7; unclear D gene. This CDR3 region has 15 residues. Trimming pared 2 bases from V and 6 bases from J, leaving 17 bases between. CDR1 SGHVS and CDR2 FQNEAQ come from the germline V gene. The CDR3 protein is CASSLREQFSSEQYF. CDR3 sequence (DNA): TGTGCCAGCAGCTTAAGAGAACAGTTCTCGTCCGAGCAGTACTTC.

The chain has TRBV7-2 and TRBJ1-4; D is perhaps TRBD1 (6 bases). The CDR3 is made up of 16 amino acids. Germline-derived CDR1 and CDR2 are SGHTA and FQGNSA. The V gene lost 3 bases and the J gene lost 8 bases, with 19 bases spanning the gap. CDR3 nucleotide sequence: TGTGCCAGCAGCTTTTGGGGGCCAGGGGCAAGGGAAAAACTGTTTTTT. Translation: CASSFWGPGAREKLFF.

This clone was found a few times. This chain's CDR3 is CASSPRRTSGGAGTQYF. The DNA of the CDR3 is TGTGCCAGCAGCCCTCGCCGGACTAGCGGGGGGGCCGGGACGCAGTATTTT. This chain links TRBV9 with TRBJ2-3; 15 bases agree with TRBD2. The V segment lost 4 bases and the J segment 9 bases; nucleotides outside the gene matches: 12. The CDR3 totals 17 residues. The V gene's germline CDR1 is SGDLS and CDR2 YYNGEE. The complete variable domain, with remaining parts taken from reference TRBV9 and TRBJ2-3, reads DSGVTQTPKHLITATGQRVTLRCSPRSGDLSVYWYQQSLDQGLQFLIQYYNGEERAKGNILERFSAQQFPDLHSELNLSSLELGDSALYFCASSPRRTSGGAGTQYFGPGTRLTVL.

This clone was observed a few times. The chain links TRBV7-9 to TRBJ1-4; 11 bases align to TRBD1. V dropped 8 bases and J dropped 3; count of bases not matched to a gene: 5. Germline loops: CDR1 SEHNR, CDR2 FQNEAQ (reference sequence). CDR3 length equals 15 residues. CDR3 sequence: CASLDRGPPNEKLFF. In nucleotides, the CDR3 is TGTGCCAGCCTGGACAGGGGGCCCCCTAATGAAAAACTGTTTTTT.

The chain joins TRBV5-1 to TRBJ2-2, with D perhaps TRBD1 or TRBD2 (5 bases each). Germline CDR1 is SGHRS and CDR2 is YFSETQ. V shed 0 bases and J shed 6 bases, with 15 bases lying between them. CDR3 size: 16 residues. CDR3 DNA sequence: TGCGCCAGCAGCTTGGGCCGAGGGGTAGGACCCGGGGAGCTGTTTTTT. Protein product: CASSLGRGVGPGELFF.

Only a few counts were recorded for this clone. The rearrangement joins TRBV18 to TRBJ1-4; tentative D call: TRBD1 (6 bases). V was shortened by 4 bases and J by 0 bases, with 15 bases between the two germline ends. Germline CDR1 and CDR2: KGHSH and LQKENI. The CDR3 has 17 amino acids. CDR3 nucleotide sequence: TGTGCCAGCTCACTATTTGGACAGATTGCAACTAATGAAAAACTGTTTTTT. Translation: CASSLFGQIATNEKLFF. The whole variable domain, remainder taken from reference TRBV18 and TRBJ1-4, is NAGVMQNPRHLVRRRGQEARLRCSPMKGHSHVYWYRQLPEEGLKFMVYLQKENIIDESGMPKERFSAEFPKEGPSILRIQQVVRGDSAAYFCASSLFGQIATNEKLFFGSGTQLSVL.

In its sample, this clone was seen a few times. This rearrangement joins TRBV7-3 to TRBJ2-2; 8 positions agree with TRBD1. V gave up 2 bases and J gave up 2 bases; unmatched junction bases: 7. Germline V gene sequence: CDR1 SGHTA, CDR2 FQGTGA. CDR3 length equals 17 residues. CDR3 in amino acids: CASSLSGQGINTGELFF. The CDR3 coding sequence is TGTGCCAGCAGCTTATCAGGACAGGGAATAAACACCGGGGAGCTGTTTTTT.

This clone was observed a few times. V gene TRBV2 combines with J gene TRBJ2-5; 12 bases agree with TRBD2. Germline trimming cut 6 bases from V and 4 bases from J; bases unmatched to any gene: 9. This CDR3 is built from 16 residues. The germline V gene has CDR1 SNHLY and CDR2 FYNNEI. The CDR3 is CASRFGLAGRGETQYF. The CDR3 bases are TGTGCCAGCAGGTTCGGACTAGCGGGAAGGGGAGAGACCCAGTACTTC.

This clone came up many times. For the CDR3, the DNA is TGTGCCTGGACCCGGGGGGTTGGGGAGACCCAGTACTTC. It yields the protein CAWTRGVGETQYF. This chain uses TRBV30 with TRBJ2-5, with 7 nucleotides matching TRBD2. V was pared by 4 bases and J by 5 bases, with 7 bases of the junction left unmatched. The germline CDR1 and CDR2 sequences are GTSNPN and SVGIG (reference sequence). This CDR3 comprises 13 residues.

This clone came up a few times. The sample carries other DNA sequences with the same CDR3. The chain has TRBV28 and TRBJ2-7, with no clear D. Germline CDR1 reads MDHEN; CDR2 reads SYDVKM. The CDR3 covers 11 residues. The V and J ends lost 7 bases and 4 bases respectively, with 8 bases between them. CDR3 region: CASTTAYEQYF. The CDR3 nucleotides are TGTGCCAGCACCACCGCGTACGAGCAGTACTTC.

There are a few counts of this clone. The chain employs TRBV7-2 and TRBJ1-1; TRBD1 is a possible D gene (5 bases). Germline loops: CDR1 SGHTA, CDR2 FQGNSA. The CDR3 is 14 residues long. Trimming cost V 3 bases and J 4 bases, with 12 bases left between them. The CDR3 bases are TGTGCCAGCAGCTTTTACAAGGGGTCCACTGAAGCTTTCTTT. Residues: CASSFYKGSTEAFF.

This clone showed up just a few times. The gene calls are TRBV18 and TRBJ2-3, with no clear D. V was shortened by 3 bases and J by 5 bases, with 9 bases between the two germline ends. From germline, CDR1 is KGHSH and CDR2 LQKENI. The CDR3 has 13 amino acids. Here the CDR3 reads CASSPGRGDTQYF. Written as DNA, the CDR3 is TGTGCCAGCTCACCCGGTCGAGGAGATACGCAGTATTTT.

This clone was detected a few times. V gene TRBV6-6 combines with J gene TRBJ2-5; possible D gene TRBD1, 6 bases. V was pared by 6 bases and J by 5 bases, with 13 bases between. Germline V CDR1 and CDR2: MNHNY, SVGAGI (reference sequence). CDR3 length: 13 amino acids. CDR3 bases: TGTGCCAGCAGCAATACCGACAGGGAGACCCAGTACTTC. Its protein product is CASSNTDRETQYF.

This clone has only one observation. This sequence joins TRBV5-6 and TRBJ2-3; D is possibly TRBD2 (5 bases). V was shortened by 2 bases and J by 1 base, with 11 bases between the two germline ends. This CDR3 is built from 15 residues. Looked up from germline, CDR1 is SGHDT and CDR2 is YYEEEE. CDR3 in DNA: TGTGCCAGCAGCTTAACCCGGCGGGGCACAGATACGCAGTATTTT. Translated: CASSLTRRGTDTQYF.

J is TRBJ1-2 and V is TRBV7-2; maybe TRBD1 (5 bases). This CDR3 has 15 residues. Trimming took 5 bases from V and 4 from J, leaving 17 bases between them. The germline V gene encodes CDR1 SGHTA and CDR2 FQGNSA. The DNA for the CDR3 is TGTGCCAGCAGCAAAAACTCCGGGACGGGCTATGGCTACACCTTC. Its protein product is CASSKNSGTGYGYTF.

This clone has more than one count but fewer than ten. The chain links TRBV6-1 to TRBJ1-1; maybe TRBD1 (6 bases). In germline, CDR1 is MNHNS, CDR2 SASEGT. This CDR3 contains 15 residues. V lost 4 bases and J lost 0, with 12 bases in between. Here the CDR3 DNA reads TGTGCCAGCAGTGGCCGGGAGGGGGTGAACACTGAAGCTTTCTTT. Residues: CASSGREGVNTEAFF.

The sample holds a few counts of this clone. This rearrangement joins TRBV19 to TRBJ2-3; D could derive from TRBD1 or TRBD2 (5 bases each). Germline V gives CDR1 LNHDA, CDR2 SQIVND (reference sequence). The CDR3 covers 14 residues. Trimming cost V 8 bases and J 7 bases, with 19 bases left between them. The CDR3 is CASQPGATRYTQYF. CDR3 sequence (DNA): TGTGCCAGTCAACCCGGGGCTACCCGGTATACGCAGTATTTT.

The V and J genes are TRBV4-3 and TRBJ2-3, with a possible D match to TRBD1 (5 bases). Germline values: CDR1 LGHNA, CDR2 YSLEER. This CDR3 is 21 amino acids long. The ends were cut back, 0 bases at V and 2 bases at J, with 27 bases in the middle. The CDR3 nucleotides read TGCGCCAGCAGCCAAGAGCTCACAGGCCGAATTAAGTGGGTGTACACAGATACGCAGTATTTT. It is translated as CASSQELTGRIKWVYTDTQYF.

The CDR3 sequence is CASSQSEVRGETQYF. The CDR3 DNA is TGCGCCAGCAGTCAATCAGAGGTCCGGGGAGAGACCCAGTACTTC. The rearrangement links TRBV23-1 to TRBJ2-5; tentative D call: TRBD2 (5 bases). TRBV23-1 carries the ORF label, with uncertain function. V shed 0 bases and J shed 4 bases, with 12 bases lying between them. This CDR3 is 15 amino acids long.

The chain carries TRBV4-3 and TRBJ1-6; a possible D gene is TRBD1 (5 bases). This CDR3 is built from 17 residues. V lost 0 bases, J lost 10 bases, and 19 bases lay in between. Germline V gene lookup returns CDR1 LGHNA and CDR2 YSLEER. CDR3 amino acids: CASSQESGSGRRSPLHF. The CDR3 DNA sequence: TGCGCCAGCAGCCAAGAAAGCGGATCAGGGAGGAGATCACCCCTCCACTTT.

This sequence joins TRBV7-9 and TRBJ1-5, with a tentative D call TRBD1 (5 bases). The CDR3 covers 12 residues. Trimming stripped 4 bases from V and 6 bases from J, with 7 bases between. Germline CDR1 SEHNR, CDR2 FQNEAQ (reference sequence). The CDR3 DNA follows: TGTGCCAGCAGCTCAGGGTTTCAGCCCCAGCATTTT. Protein: CASSSGFQPQHF.

This chain uses TRBV27 with TRBJ1-4; 10 positions match TRBD1. Germline V lookup: CDR1 MNHEY, CDR2 SMNVEV (reference sequence). This CDR3 is 18 amino acids long. V lost 2 bases and J lost 2; bases outside the gene matches: 8. This CDR3 is CASSLVTGTGVTNEKLFF. The CDR3, as DNA: TGTGCCAGCAGTTTAGTTACCGGGACAGGGGTGACTAATGAAAAACTGTTTTTT.

The rearrangement uses TRBV5-1 and TRBJ2-1; D may be TRBD2 (6 bases). Trimming removed 0 bases from V and 8 bases from J, with 12 bases in between. This CDR3 region has 14 residues. Germline V gives CDR1 SGHRS, CDR2 YFSETQ. The CDR3 here is CASSLGAGTDEQFF. For the CDR3, the DNA is TGCGCCAGCAGCTTGGGAGCGGGCACAGATGAGCAGTTCTTC.

This clone was seen a handful of times. The V call is TRBV19, the J call TRBJ1-5; the match to TRBD1 covers 9 bases. The germline CDR1 and CDR2 sequences are LNHDA and SQIVND (reference sequence). The CDR3 contains 14 residues. V dropped 5 bases and J dropped 4; count of bases not matched to a gene: 3. The CDR3 is CASSPDRGNQPQHF. In nucleotides, the CDR3 is TGTGCCAGTAGTCCGGACAGGGGTAATCAGCCCCAGCATTTT.

This clone has a handful of counts. The rearrangement uses TRBV21-1 and TRBJ2-1; the table's TRBD2 call for D was not verified on the DNA. TRBV21-1 is a pseudogene segment. The length of the CDR3 is 17 residues. CDR3 loop: CASSKLSSGRRYNEQFF. For the CDR3, the DNA is TGTGCCAGCAGCAAATTGTCTAGCGGGAGGAGGTACAATGAGCAGTTCTTC.

This clone has more than one count but fewer than ten. The chain employs TRBV29-1 and TRBJ2-5; D not resolved. Trimming removed 6 bases at V and 3 bases at J, with 14 bases between. The CDR3 runs 13 residues. Germline V gives CDR1 SQVTM, CDR2 ANQGSEA. In DNA, the CDR3 is TGCAGCGTGTGGTGGGCCCTAAAAGAGACCCAGTACTTC. Translation: CSVWWALKETQYF.

This clone showed up just a few times. The V call is TRBV7-3, the J call TRBJ2-3, with no clear D. V was clipped by 0 bases and J by 2 bases, with 3 bases between them. Germline lookup yields CDR1 SGHTA and CDR2 FQGTGA. The CDR3 totals 13 residues. The CDR3 protein is CASSLTYTDTQYF. In nucleotides, the CDR3 is TGTGCCAGCAGCTTAACTTACACAGATACGCAGTATTTT.